These 21 T cell receptor beta chains share one sample of origin, sequenced in a study of cytomegalovirus exposure and HLA in healthy donors. Researchers ran the PCR with 60 Vbeta and 13 Jbeta primers. Produced via immunoSEQ multiplex PCR; TCRdb's table is partial and in-frame only. The table has 150,000 to 200,000 clones, just over 75% seen once. Sequencing used PBMCs. Receptor source: a man aged 35 to 55 in good health and CMV-seronegative.

Ten or more counts support this clone. This chain connects TRBV21-1 to TRBJ2-2; the D call of TRBD2 is as the table states it, not checked on the DNA. TRBV21-1 counts as a pseudogene. There are 16 residues in the CDR3. The CDR3 loop is CASSKVVTSGTGELFF. In DNA, the CDR3 is TGTGCCAGCAGCAAAGTGGTGACTAGCGGCACCGGGGAGCTGTTTTTT.

This chain links TRBV5-4 with TRBJ1-1; 7 bases match TRBD1. V lost 0 bases, J lost 6 bases, and 11 bases stayed unmatched. This CDR3 is built from 16 residues. CDR1 is SGHNT, CDR2 YYREEE, per germline (reference sequence). CDR3 bases: TGTGCCAGCAGCTTGGCCGGCACAGGGGATTTCGCTGAAGCTTTCTTT. Translation gives CASSLAGTGDFAEAFF. Variable domain in full (rest from reference TRBV5-4 and TRBJ1-1): ETGVTQSPTHLIKTRGQQVTLRCSSQSGHNTVSWYQQALGQGPQFIFQYYREEENGRGNFPPRFSGLQFPNYSSELNVNALELDDSALYLCASSLAGTGDFAEAFFGQGTRLTVV.

The CDR3 region has the DNA TGTGCCAGCAGCTTACCCGGGACTAGCAGAGGGACAGATACGCAGTATTTT. This sequence encodes CASSLPGTSRGTDTQYF. The genes are TRBV5-4 and TRBJ2-3, with TRBD2 matching 9 bases. Germline V gives CDR1 SGHNT, CDR2 YYREEE (reference sequence). J was trimmed by 3 bases and V by 2 bases; bases with no gene match: 10. The length of the CDR3 is 17 residues. Full variable domain (missing parts from reference TRBV5-4 and TRBJ2-3): ETGVTQSPTHLIKTRGQQVTLRCSSQSGHNTVSWYQQALGQGPQFIFQYYREEENGRGNFPPRFSGLQFPNYSSELNVNALELDDSALYLCASSLPGTSRGTDTQYFGPGTRLTVL.

The V call is TRBV5-1, the J call TRBJ1-5, with TRBD1 matching over 8 bases. V dropped 0 bases and J dropped 7; count of bases not matched to a gene: 9. The CDR3 is 16 amino acids. Germline V gene lookup returns CDR1 SGHRS and CDR2 YFSETQ. CDR3 bases: TGCGCCAGCAGCTTGGTCCCAGGGGGCTTCACCCAGCCCCAGCATTTT. It codes for CASSLVPGGFTQPQHF.

This chain links TRBV6-5 with TRBJ2-3, with D maybe TRBD1 (6 bases). The CDR3 extends over 16 amino acids. Germline assignment: CDR1 MNHEY and CDR2 SVGAGI. Deletions cut 2 bases from V and 7 bases from J, with 19 bases between. The CDR3 DNA follows: TGTGCCAGCAGTTACGGACCGGGACATCGGAAAAATACGCAGTATTTT. Protein: CASSYGPGHRKNTQYF.

The chain uses TRBV27 and TRBJ2-1; 8 nucleotides match TRBD1. Germline V gene data show CDR1 as MNHEY and CDR2 as SMNVEV (reference sequence). V lost 6 bases and J lost 3; bases outside the gene matches: 10. The CDR3 has 16 residues. Written as DNA, the CDR3 is TGTGCCAGCAGCCGAACCCGGGACAGGAGCTACAATGAGCAGTTCTTC. Its protein product is CASSRTRDRSYNEQFF.

The chain carries TRBV5-1 and TRBJ2-6; the D gene is possibly TRBD2 (5 bases). Germline lookup yields CDR1 SGHRS and CDR2 YFSETQ. V dropped 4 bases and J dropped 0 bases, with 17 bases sitting between them. The CDR3 has 18 amino acids. CDR3 DNA: TGCGCCAGCAGCCCGGAGACGGGGATATACTCTGGGGCCAACGTCCTGACTTTC. Its translation: CASSPETGIYSGANVLTF.

This clone has just one count. This chain joins TRBV30 and TRBJ2-1, with 8 bases lining up with TRBD2. The junction had 9 bases not matched to a gene; V was cut back by 3 bases and J by 5 bases. The CDR3 runs to 15 residues. The germline V gene has CDR1 GTSNPN and CDR2 SVGIG (reference sequence). CDR3 loop: CAWSLGSGINNEQFF. CDR3 coding DNA: TGTGCCTGGAGCTTAGGTAGCGGGATAAACAATGAGCAGTTCTTC.

The chain employs TRBV19 and TRBJ1-2, with 11 bases matching TRBD1. The CDR3 totals 18 residues. CDR1 is LNHDA and CDR2 is SQIVND in the germline V gene (reference sequence). V shed 4 bases and J 2 bases; nucleotides not matched to a gene: 12. This CDR3 reads CASSTPRTGGARNYGYTF. The CDR3, as DNA: TGTGCCAGTAGTACCCCAAGGACAGGGGGCGCGAGGAACTATGGCTACACCTTC.

The sample holds one count of this clone. V and J are TRBV27 and TRBJ2-7; TRBD1 agrees at 8 bases. The V gene's germline CDR1 is MNHEY and CDR2 SMNVEV (reference sequence). The CDR3 covers 15 residues. The ends lost 7 bases at V and 4 bases at J; junction bases unmatched: 12. This chain's CDR3 is CASKHPQGAVYEQYF. In nucleotides, the CDR3 is TGTGCCAGCAAACACCCCCAGGGGGCGGTTTACGAGCAGTACTTC.

The rearrangement links TRBV21-1 to TRBJ2-7; no DNA check was done on the table's D call, TRBD2. TRBV21-1 is given as a pseudogene. The CDR3 loop spans 17 amino acids. The CDR3 protein is CASSKQGASGRPHEQYF. The CDR3 DNA follows: TGTGCCAGCAGCAAACAGGGCGCTAGCGGGAGGCCCCACGAGCAGTACTTC.

This sequence joins TRBV28 and TRBJ2-2; a possible D gene is TRBD1 (6 bases). Germline V gene data show CDR1 as MDHEN and CDR2 as SYDVKM. Trimming removed 8 bases from V and 6 bases from J, with 10 bases in between. This CDR3 region has 12 residues. CDR3 protein: CASDKGAGELFF. The CDR3 nucleotides read TGTGCCAGCGATAAGGGGGCCGGGGAGCTGTTTTTT.

The rearrangement links TRBV5-1 to TRBJ2-7, with 7 nucleotides matching TRBD1. Germline V gene lookup returns CDR1 SGHRS and CDR2 YFSETQ. Trimming at V came to 2 bases and at J to 0 bases, leaving 5 bases not matched to a gene. The CDR3 extends over 15 amino acids. Here the CDR3 reads CASSFEGATSYEQYV. In nucleotides, the CDR3 is TGCGCCAGCAGCTTCGAGGGGGCGACCTCCTACGAGCAGTACGTC.

The rearrangement joins TRBV2 to TRBJ2-5; TRBD2 matches at 8 bases. The V segment lost 4 bases and the J segment 13 bases; nucleotides outside the gene matches: 8. The CDR3 sequence is 12 residues long. Germline-derived CDR1 and CDR2 are SNHLY and FYNNEI. The CDR3 DNA follows: TGTGCCAGCAGTGTCTCGGGGGGGACGCGGTACTTC. This encodes CASSVSGGTRYF. Full variable domain (remainder filled in from reference TRBV2 and TRBJ2-5): EPEVTQTPSHQVTQMGQEVILRCVPISNHLYFYWYRQILGQKVEFLVSFYNNEISEKSEIFDDQFSVERPDGSNFTLKIRSTKLEDSAMYFCASSVSGGTRYFGPGTRLLVL.

CDR3 residues: CASSLDARLNQPQHF. Here the CDR3 DNA reads TGTGCCAGCAGCTTAGACGCTAGACTTAATCAGCCCCAGCATTTT. This chain connects TRBV7-9 to TRBJ1-5; no clear D. The germline gives CDR1 SEHNR, CDR2 FQNEAQ (reference sequence). V was trimmed by 1 base and J by 4 bases, leaving 11 bases between them. This CDR3 has 15 amino acids.

For this clone: Sequence at one end of the junction differs from germline and may be a read error. V usage is TRBV19 and J usage is TRBJ2-4; 10 bases fit TRBD1. This CDR3 is built from 15 residues. Germline CDR1 reads LNHDA; CDR2 reads SQIVND (reference sequence). The CDR3 is CASSIGTGAKNSQYF. The CDR3 DNA reads as TGTGCCAGTAGTATTGGGACAGGGGCCAAAAACAGTCAGTACTTC.

V is TRBV15 and J is TRBJ2-7, with 9 nucleotides matching TRBD2. Unmatched junction bases numbered 11, after V lost 4 bases and J lost 4 bases. The CDR3 contains 16 residues. Per germline, CDR1 LNHNV and CDR2 YYDKDF (reference sequence). CDR3 sequence: CATSKVLAGRRYEQYF. DNA for the CDR3: TGTGCCACCAGCAAAGTTCTAGCGGGGAGAAGGTACGAGCAGTACTTC.

This rearrangement joins TRBV18 to TRBJ2-1, with 12 bases fitting TRBD1. Per germline, CDR1 KGHSH and CDR2 LQKENI. The CDR3 runs 15 residues. V lost 6 bases, J lost 7 bases, and 7 bases stayed unmatched. CDR3 sequence reads: CASSPGQGAGNEQFF. CDR3 coding DNA: TGTGCCAGCTCGCCGGGACAGGGGGCGGGAAATGAGCAGTTCTTC.

The sample holds a few counts of this clone. The chain links TRBV15 to TRBJ1-1, with D uncertain. The CDR3 is made up of 18 amino acids. The ends were cut back, 1 base at V and 4 bases at J, with 22 bases in the middle. CDR1 and CDR2 from the germline V gene are LNHNV and YYDKDF (reference sequence). The DNA for the CDR3 is TGTGCCACCAGCAGAGGTCGGGATACCAACTGGTGGGCCACTGAAGCTTTCTTT. This gives the protein CATSRGRDTNWWATEAFF.

The chain joins TRBV10-3 to TRBJ1-1; 10 nucleotides agree with TRBD1. The germline V gene encodes CDR1 ENHRY and CDR2 SYGVKD. V lost 10 bases, J lost 0 bases, and 14 bases stayed unmatched. CDR3 length: 17 amino acids. The DNA for the CDR3 is TGTGCCACGAGGCGCGGGGACAGGGGTTCGGTGAACACTGAAGCTTTCTTT. Encoded protein: CATRRGDRGSVNTEAFF.

J is TRBJ2-5 and V is TRBV5-1, with D uncertain. V was shortened by 2 bases and J by 1 base, with 6 bases between the two germline ends. Germline V CDR1 and CDR2: SGHRS, YFSETQ. The CDR3 totals 13 residues. The CDR3 nucleotides are TGCGCCAGCAGCTTCGGCGGCCAAGAGACCCAGTACTTC. It is translated as CASSFGGQETQYF.